The 12 T cell receptor beta chains below come from one sample, sequenced in a study of blood T cell repertoires in COVID-19. Sequencing used immunoSEQ multiplex PCR; TCRdb keeps in-frame clones, though not all of them. The table records some 230,000 clones, around 84% of them present only once. The sample taken for sequencing was peripheral blood. The receptors shown here come from a man over 45 who had recovered from COVID-19.

J is TRBJ2-5 and V is TRBV5-5; tentatively, D is TRBD1 (6 bases). The CDR3 is 14 residues long. V was shortened by 0 bases and J by 5 bases, with 11 bases between the two germline ends. Germline V gene lookup returns CDR1 SGHKS and CDR2 YYEKEE (reference sequence). The CDR3 loop reads CASSLGLQGETQYF. CDR3 coding DNA: TGTGCCAGCAGCTTGGGCCTCCAGGGGGAGACCCAGTACTTC.

This chain connects TRBV6-6 to TRBJ1-3; D is undetermined. Trimming took off 7 bases at V and 0 bases at J, with 7 bases between the two ends. There are 13 residues in the CDR3. Germline V gene lookup returns CDR1 MNHNY and CDR2 SVGAGI (reference sequence). The CDR3 DNA sequence: TGTGCCAGCATGCTATACTCTGGAAACACCATATATTTT. Its translation: CASMLYSGNTIYF.

The chain recombines TRBV29-1 with TRBJ2-1, with 13 bases that match TRBD2. The CDR3 runs 16 residues. Germline trimming cut 3 bases from V and 7 bases from J; bases unmatched to any gene: 9. Germline lookup yields CDR1 SQVTM and CDR2 ANQGSEA. CDR3 in amino acids: CSVDGLAGALANEQFF. For the CDR3, the DNA is TGCAGCGTTGACGGACTAGCGGGAGCACTAGCAAATGAGCAGTTCTTC.

The chain couples TRBV7-6 to TRBJ2-2; TRBD1 aligns across 10 bases. The trim removed 6 bases at V and 5 bases at J, leaving 9 bases unmatched. The CDR3 extends over 16 amino acids. The germline CDR1 and CDR2 sequences are SGHVS and FNYEAQ. The CDR3 sequence: CASRSRQGAGTGELFF. The DNA for the CDR3 is TGTGCCAGCAGGTCCCGACAGGGGGCAGGTACCGGGGAGCTGTTTTTT.

This CDR3 reads CASSYPGQGVYEQYF. CDR3 DNA: TGTGCCAGCAGCTACCCGGGACAGGGGGTCTACGAGCAGTACTTC. This sequence joins TRBV2 and TRBJ2-7; the match to TRBD1 covers 11 bases. Per germline, CDR1 SNHLY and CDR2 FYNNEI. V dropped 6 bases and J dropped 3; count of bases not matched to a gene: 7. This CDR3 is built from 15 residues. The full variable domain, completed using reference TRBV2 and TRBJ2-7, is EPEVTQTPSHQVTQMGQEVILRCVPISNHLYFYWYRQILGQKVEFLVSFYNNEISEKSEIFDDQFSVERPDGSNFTLKIRSTKLEDSAMYFCASSYPGQGVYEQYFGPGTRLTVT.

This clone showed up just a few times. The chain combines TRBV10-1 with TRBJ1-6, with TRBD1 as a possible D gene (5 bases). The V and J ends lost 2 bases and 5 bases respectively, with 13 bases between them. The germline CDR1 and CDR2 sequences are WNHNN and SYGVQD (reference sequence). CDR3 size: 16 residues. CDR3 residues: CASSEKGQSHNSPLHF. CDR3 sequence (DNA): TGCGCCAGCAGTGAGAAAGGACAAAGTCATAATTCACCCCTCCACTTT.

The chain has TRBV19 and TRBJ2-6; 7 bases map to TRBD2. The CDR3 extends over 18 amino acids. CDR1 is LNHDA and CDR2 is SQIVND in the germline V gene (reference sequence). Trimming cost V 4 bases and J 1 base; bases outside gene matches: 10. As DNA, the CDR3 is TGTGCCAGTAGTACCCCGGCAGGGAGGGGTTCTGGGGCCAACGTCCTGACTTTC. As protein: CASSTPAGRGSGANVLTF.

This chain connects TRBV20-1 to TRBJ1-1; TRBD1 is a possible D gene (5 bases). V gave up 6 bases and J gave up 11 bases, with 16 bases separating them. The CDR3 runs 11 residues. Germline CDR1 and CDR2: DFQATT and SNEGSKA (reference sequence). The CDR3 is CSARDSEDAFF. CDR3 in DNA: TGCAGTGCCAGGGACTCCGAGGATGCTTTCTTT.

The chain links TRBV7-2 to TRBJ2-1; unclear D gene. Germline V gene lookup returns CDR1 SGHTA and CDR2 FQGNSA. The CDR3 sequence is 13 residues long. Trimming removed 1 base at V and 6 bases at J, with 7 bases between. The CDR3 coding sequence is TGTGCCAGCAGCTTAGTTTCGTTCAATGAGCAGTTCTTC. Translating gives CASSLVSFNEQFF.

This clone was seen a handful of times. This chain links TRBV3-1 (or the pseudogene TRBV3-2) with TRBJ2-7; 9 bases are a match to TRBD1. V lost 2 bases and J lost 4; bases outside the gene matches: 6. This CDR3 region has 15 residues. Germline values: CDR1 LGHDT, CDR2 YNNKEL (reference sequence). Written as DNA, the CDR3 is TGTGCCAGCAGCCAATCCGACAGGGGGTTTTACGAGCAGTACTTC. Its protein product is CASSQSDRGFYEQYF.

The sample holds a few counts of this clone. This sequence joins TRBV30 and TRBJ2-3; 8 bases match TRBD2. This CDR3 is 16 amino acids long. Trimming cost V 3 bases and J 2 bases; bases outside gene matches: 10. Germline CDR1 GTSNPN, CDR2 SVGIG (reference sequence). Written as DNA, the CDR3 is TGTGCCTGGAGGCGATCCGGGACTAGATACACAGATACGCAGTATTTT. Residues: CAWRRSGTRYTDTQYF.

This sequence joins TRBV5-1 and TRBJ2-3; D perhaps matches TRBD1 (6 bases). The CDR3 sequence is 17 residues long. Trimming left V 4 bases short and J 8 bases short, with 26 bases between. In germline, CDR1 is SGHRS, CDR2 YFSETQ. The CDR3 DNA reads as TGCGCCAGCAGCCCTCGGACAGCCGTTTTCGCCAGGCTTACGCAGTATTTT. This sequence encodes CASSPRTAVFARLTQYF.